The clone carrying this T cell receptor beta chain appeared a few times. These data come from a study of OX40 agonist ivuxolimab in advanced cancers. The CDR3 contains 14 residues. Germline CDR1 is SGHNT and CDR2 is YYREEE (reference sequence). Trimming left V 10 bases short and J 4 bases short, with 17 bases between. Clones were read by immunoSEQ multiplex PCR, and TCRdb kept only the in-frame ones, dropping some. The top ten clones hold 1.3% of a sample with fewer than 90,000 clones, roughly 90% of them seen once. The rearrangement joins TRBV5-4 to TRBJ2-2, with D possibly being TRBD2 (5 bases). The TCR sequence derives from an adult with an advanced solid tumor such as melanoma, head and neck, liver or kidney cancer. Material: CD4+ or CD8+ T cells sorted from blood, obtained in a trial of the OX40 agonist ivuxolimab. The CDR3 nucleotides are TGTGCCGAGAGCCGGAGAGGAGGCACCGGGGAGCTGTTTTTT. It yields the protein CAESRRGGTGELFF. The variable domain in full, completed from reference TRBV5-4 and TRBJ2-2, reads ETGVTQSPTHLIKTRGQQVTLRCSSQSGHNTVSWYQQALGQGPQFIFQYYREEENGRGNFPPRFSGLQFPNYSSELNVNALELDDSALYLCAESRRGGTGELFFGEGSRLTVL.